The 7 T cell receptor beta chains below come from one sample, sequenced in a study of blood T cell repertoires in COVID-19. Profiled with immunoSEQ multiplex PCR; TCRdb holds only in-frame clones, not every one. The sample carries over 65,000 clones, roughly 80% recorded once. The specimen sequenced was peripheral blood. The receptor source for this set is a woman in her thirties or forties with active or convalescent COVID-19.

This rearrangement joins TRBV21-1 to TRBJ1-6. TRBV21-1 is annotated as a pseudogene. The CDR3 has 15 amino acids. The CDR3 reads CASSKGTGRNSPLHF. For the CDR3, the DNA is TGTGCCAGCAGCAAAGGGACCGGGAGGAATTCACCCCTCCACTTT.

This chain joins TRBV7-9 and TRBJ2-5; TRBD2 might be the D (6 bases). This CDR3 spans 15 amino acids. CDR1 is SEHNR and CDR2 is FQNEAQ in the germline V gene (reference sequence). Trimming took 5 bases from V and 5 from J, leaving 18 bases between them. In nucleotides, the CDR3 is TGTGCCAGCAGCCAACGACTAGTTAGCGTGGAGACCCAGTACTTC. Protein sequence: CASSQRLVSVETQYF.

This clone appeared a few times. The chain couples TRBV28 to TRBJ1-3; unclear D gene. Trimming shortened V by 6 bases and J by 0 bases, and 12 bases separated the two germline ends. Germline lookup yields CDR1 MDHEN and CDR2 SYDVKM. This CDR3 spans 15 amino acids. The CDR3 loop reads CASSPGTASGNTIYF. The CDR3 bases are TGTGCCAGCAGCCCAGGAACTGCCTCTGGAAACACCATATATTTT. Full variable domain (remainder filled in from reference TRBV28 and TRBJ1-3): DVKVTQSSRYLVKRTGEKVFLECVQDMDHENMFWYRQDPGLGLRLIYFSYDVKMKEKGDIPEGYSVSREKKERFSLILESASTNQTSMYLCASSPGTASGNTIYFGEGSWLTVV.

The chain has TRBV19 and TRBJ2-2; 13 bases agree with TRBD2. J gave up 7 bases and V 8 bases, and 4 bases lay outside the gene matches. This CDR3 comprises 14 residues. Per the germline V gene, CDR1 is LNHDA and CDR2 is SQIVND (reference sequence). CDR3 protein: CASGTSGVSGELFF. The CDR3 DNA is TGTGCCAGTGGGACTAGCGGGGTGAGCGGGGAGCTGTTTTTT.

CDR3: CASRGVSNQPQHF. Here the CDR3 DNA reads TGTGCCAGCCGGGGAGTCTCGAATCAGCCCCAGCATTTT. V gene TRBV27 combines with J gene TRBJ1-5, with D unclear. Trimming took off 8 bases at V and 4 bases at J, with 12 bases between the two ends. Per the germline V gene, CDR1 is MNHEY and CDR2 is SMNVEV (reference sequence). This CDR3 spans 13 amino acids.

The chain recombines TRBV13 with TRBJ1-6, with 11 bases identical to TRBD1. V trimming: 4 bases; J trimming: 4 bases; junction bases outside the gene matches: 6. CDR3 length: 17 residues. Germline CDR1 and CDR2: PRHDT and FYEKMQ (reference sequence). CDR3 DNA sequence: TGTGCCAGCAGCTCCCGGGACAGGGGGATTTATAATTCACCCCTCCACTTT. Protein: CASSSRDRGIYNSPLHF.

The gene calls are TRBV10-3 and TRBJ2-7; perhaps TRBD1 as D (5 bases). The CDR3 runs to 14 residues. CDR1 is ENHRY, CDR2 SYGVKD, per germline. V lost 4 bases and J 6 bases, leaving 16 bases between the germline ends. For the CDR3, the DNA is TGTGCCATCAGTGGGGCAGGGCCCACTGGCGAGCAGTACTTC. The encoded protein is CAISGAGPTGEQYF.